The 3 T cell receptor beta chains in this list originate from one sample, sequenced in a study of T cell responses to AZD1222 COVID-19 vaccine. TCRdb's table, derived via immunoSEQ multiplex PCR, lists solely in-frame clones and lacks some. The sample has approximately 150,000 clones; over 75% are singletons. Here the sequenced sample was peripheral blood, taken 28 days after the second dose of the MenACWY control vaccine. The receptors shown here come from an adult who received the MenACWY meningococcal vaccine as a control.

The gene calls are TRBV11-1 and TRBJ2-1; D might be TRBD2 (7 bases). Trimming took off 5 bases at V and 9 bases at J, with 20 bases between the two ends. This CDR3 spans 15 amino acids. The germline gives CDR1 SGHAT, CDR2 FQDESV (reference sequence). This CDR3 reads CASSEGGSGRAEQFF. CDR3 sequence (DNA): TGTGCCAGCAGCGAGGGGGGGTCGGGTCGCGCTGAGCAGTTCTTC.

A single count supports this clone. The chain joins TRBV19 to TRBJ2-7; D may be TRBD1 or TRBD2 (6 bases each). Germline V CDR1 and CDR2: LNHDA, SQIVND (reference sequence). V shed 3 bases and J shed 6 bases, with 15 bases lying between them. The CDR3 is 14 residues long. CDR3 residues: CASSIGGQVVEQYF. CDR3 in DNA: TGTGCCAGTAGTATCGGGGGACAAGTTGTCGAGCAGTACTTC.

The chain carries TRBV6-5 and TRBJ2-1, with 7 bases aligning to TRBD2. Germline V gene sequence: CDR1 MNHEY, CDR2 SVGAGI. This CDR3 is 14 amino acids long. V gave up 5 bases and J gave up 13 bases; unmatched junction bases: 14. The CDR3: CASSTAGVLEPQFF. CDR3 DNA sequence: TGTGCCAGCAGTACGGCGGGAGTCTTAGAGCCCCAGTTCTTC.